This T cell receptor beta chain emerged from a study of metastatic and nonmetastatic thyroid tumors. Study in general: Repertoires from malignant and benign thyroid patients were compared across blood and tumor or nodule tissue. Study-level findings and limits: Across blood and tumor, TCR beta diversity in malignant thyroid tumors was reportedly significantly higher than in benign nodules.

No patient received treatment before thyroid surgery. Authors' data handling: Variation in CDR3 across clinicopathological groups served as the basis for constructing a distant-metastasis classifier in papillary thyroid cancer. TCRdb reprocessed the PCR reads using MiXCR. The authors' filters were not applied to this entry. The table has about 21,000 clones, approximately 25% seen once. This clone is classed as medium-sized (0.01 to 0.1%). Its antigen is not identified. Germline values: CDR1 DFQATT, CDR2 SNEGSKA (reference sequence). This CDR3 is 14 amino acids long. Germline trimming cut 5 bases from V and 3 bases from J; bases unmatched to any gene: 3.

Specimen: blood. The source of this sequence is a female donor with papillary thyroid cancer or a benign thyroid nodule (not recorded which). Some clones in this sample may be carry-over from other donors' samples. The chain employs TRBV20-1 and TRBJ2-7, with 14 bases lining up with TRBD2. The CDR3, as DNA: TGCAGTGCTTTTGGGACTAGCGGGAGCTACGAGCAGTACTTC. It is translated as CSAFGTSGSYEQYF.